In its sample, the clone carrying this T cell receptor (beta chain) was seen a few times. Its antigen is as yet unknown. Germline loops: CDR1 DFQATT, CDR2 SNEGSKA (reference sequence). The V end was cut by 3 bases, the J end by 5 bases, with 7 bases between. This CDR3 has 11 amino acids. Prepared libraries of TCR beta cDNA carried unique molecular identifiers. The source material, about 0.95 to 10 million T cells, gave rise to 510,000 or so cDNA molecules. Each CDR3 protein is one row after TCRdb ran MiXCR on the PCR reads. This table holds roughly 800,000 distinct CDR3 sequences, less than 35% found once. The sample comes from a study of post-analysis software for immune sequencing data. For the study at large: Included courses were relapsing-remitting and secondary progressive multiple sclerosis; progressive-relapsing multiple sclerosis was also included. Whole-study findings and limits: Patients had higher frequencies than controls of four to six TRBV segments, including TRBV5-6, TRBV5-1 and TRBV20-1. Samples prepared in the same batch strongly co-clustered by F measure. Relative to controls, patients with multiple sclerosis showed significantly lower normalized Chao1 diversity.

The source material was blood. The chain links TRBV20-1 to TRBJ2-5; no definite D call. The TCR originated in a girl aged 10 to 17 with multiple sclerosis. This chain's CDR3 is CSASGVETQYF. The CDR3 coding sequence is TGCAGTGCTAGCGGCGTGGAGACCCAGTACTTC.